The 24 T cell receptor beta chains listed next were all sequenced from one sample in a study of beta chain features in type 1 diabetes. Sequencing targeted expressed TCRB transcripts, as all isolated RNA had been reverse transcribed. Using immunoSEQ multiplex PCR, the repertoire was profiled, and TCRdb retains in-frame clones only, with some absent. The sample comprises about 40,000 clones, 49% of which are singletons, and 0.72% rests with the top ten. Input material: central memory CD4+ T cells from blood. Source of these receptors: a woman between 18 and 30 years old in good health.

DNA for the CDR3: TGTGCCAGCAGTCTCCCAGGGGGCCTAATTCAGGTGACCCAGTACTTC. It specifies CASSLPGGLIQVTQYF. The chain combines TRBV2 with TRBJ2-5; 8 nucleotides align to TRBD1. J lost 7 bases, V lost 5 bases, and 15 bases had no gene match. From germline, CDR1 is SNHLY and CDR2 FYNNEI. The CDR3 loop spans 16 amino acids.

This clone was recorded a few times. The CDR3 here is CASSWDRATGELFF. DNA for the CDR3: TGTGCCAGCAGTTGGGACAGGGCCACCGGGGAGCTGTTTTTT. The chain couples TRBV2 to TRBJ2-2, with 9 bases that match TRBD1. Germline V CDR1 and CDR2: SNHLY, FYNNEI. The CDR3 extends over 14 amino acids. The ends lost 5 bases at V and 4 bases at J; junction bases unmatched: 2.

The genes are TRBV5-4 and TRBJ1-5; 10 bases are shared with TRBD1. Per the germline V gene, CDR1 is SGHNT and CDR2 is YYREEE (reference sequence). The length of the CDR3 is 15 residues. Unmatched junction bases numbered 7, after V lost 4 bases and J lost 6 bases. The CDR3 here is CASSAGTGDGQPQHF. The CDR3, as DNA: TGTGCCAGCAGCGCCGGGACAGGGGATGGTCAGCCCCAGCATTTT. Full variable domain (remainder filled in from reference TRBV5-4 and TRBJ1-5): ETGVTQSPTHLIKTRGQQVTLRCSSQSGHNTVSWYQQALGQGPQFIFQYYREEENGRGNFPPRFSGLQFPNYSSELNVNALELDDSALYLCASSAGTGDGQPQHFGDGTRLSIL.

The CDR3 region is CAISESIATGGYEQYF. The CDR3 DNA reads as TGTGCCATCAGTGAGTCGATTGCGACAGGGGGGTACGAGCAGTACTTC. This chain links TRBV10-3 with TRBJ2-7, with 9 bases matching TRBD1. The CDR3 is 16 residues long. V lost 0 bases, J lost 4 bases, and 7 bases stayed unmatched. The germline gives CDR1 ENHRY, CDR2 SYGVKD.

This chain connects TRBV27 to TRBJ2-1; D perhaps matches TRBD2 (6 bases). Germline CDR1 is MNHEY and CDR2 is SMNVEV (reference sequence). This CDR3 is built from 13 residues. Between the trimmed V and J ends, which lost 6 bases and 10 bases, there was a span of 16 bases. The CDR3 reads CASSSGLALEQFF. The CDR3 DNA sequence: TGTGCCAGCAGCTCGGGACTGGCGCTAGAGCAGTTCTTC.

This chain joins TRBV2 and TRBJ2-5, with 7 bases identical to TRBD1. The CDR3 consists of 15 residues. Germline CDR1 and CDR2: SNHLY and FYNNEI. V trimming: 2 bases; J trimming: 9 bases; junction bases outside the gene matches: 12. DNA of the CDR3: TGTGCCAGCAGTGAAATCTGGCAGGGCCAGGGGGCCCAGTACTTC. Amino acids: CASSEIWQGQGAQYF.

Only a few counts were recorded for this clone. The gene calls are TRBV2 and TRBJ2-1; D might be TRBD2 (5 bases). V was cut by 7 bases and J by 9 bases, with 10 bases left in between. The CDR3 has 11 residues. CDR1 is SNHLY and CDR2 is FYNNEI in the germline V gene. CDR3 nucleotides: TGTGCCAGCAACGGACTCACTGAGCAGTTCTTC. Protein sequence: CASNGLTEQFF.

This clone was seen a handful of times. The V gene is TRBV11-1, the J gene TRBJ2-1, with D perhaps TRBD1 (6 bases). There are 13 residues in the CDR3. CDR1 is SGHAT and CDR2 is FQDESV in the germline V gene (reference sequence). With 4 bases removed from V and 6 bases from J, the gap between germline ends came to 10 bases. CDR3 coding DNA: TGTGCCAGCAGCTCCGGGACATTCAATGAGCAGTTCTTC. Residues: CASSSGTFNEQFF.

The chain recombines TRBV5-4 with TRBJ2-6, with unresolved D. Trimming took off 0 bases at V and 0 bases at J, with 7 bases between the two ends. CDR1 and CDR2 from the germline V gene are SGHNT and YYREEE (reference sequence). The CDR3 is 16 residues long. In DNA form, the CDR3 reads TGTGCCAGCAGCTTGGGGCTAGGCTCTGGGGCCAACGTCCTGACTTTC. Its translation is CASSLGLGSGANVLTF.

Only a few counts were recorded for this clone. The genes are TRBV5-1 and TRBJ2-5, with 10 bases lining up with TRBD2. Germline V lookup: CDR1 SGHRS, CDR2 YFSETQ. V was pared by 0 bases and J by 5 bases, with 7 bases of the junction left unmatched. The CDR3 runs to 16 residues. CDR3 coding DNA: TGCGCCAGCAGCTTGGTTTTAGCGGGGGGCCGGGAGACCCAGTACTTC. Protein: CASSLVLAGGRETQYF.

The chain employs TRBV9 and TRBJ2-7; 12 nucleotides match TRBD2. Unmatched junction bases numbered 7, after V lost 3 bases and J lost 3 bases. The CDR3 runs to 16 residues. The germline V gene encodes CDR1 SGDLS and CDR2 YYNGEE. DNA of the CDR3: TGTGCCAGCAGCGAAGGGACTAGCGGGCTACTCTACGAGCAGTACTTC. Translation gives CASSEGTSGLLYEQYF.

The table lists this clone with a few counts. The chain carries TRBV6-6 and TRBJ1-5; D not certain. Per the germline V gene, CDR1 is MNHNY and CDR2 is SVGAGI (reference sequence). Trimming cost V 2 bases and J 5 bases, with 4 bases left between them. The CDR3 runs to 12 residues. The DNA of the CDR3 is TGTGCCAGCAGTTACGAGGATCAGCCCCAGCATTTT. Residues: CASSYEDQPQHF.

The rearrangement uses TRBV10-3 and TRBJ1-1; D gene ambiguous. This CDR3 spans 17 amino acids. Germline V gives CDR1 ENHRY, CDR2 SYGVKD. The V gene lost 0 bases and the J gene lost 5 bases, with 19 bases spanning the gap. This chain's CDR3 is CAISESTGRSLKTEAFF. The CDR3 DNA reads as TGTGCCATCAGTGAGTCGACTGGCCGAAGCCTTAAGACTGAAGCTTTCTTT.

The chain has TRBV19 and TRBJ1-5; D is ambiguous. The CDR3 is made up of 13 amino acids. CDR1 is LNHDA and CDR2 is SQIVND in the germline V gene (reference sequence). Trimming cost V 5 bases and J 5 bases, with 10 bases left between them. The DNA for the CDR3 is TGTGCCAGTAGTGGCTCTAGAGATCAGCCCCAGCATTTT. Translated, it gives CASSGSRDQPQHF.

The rearrangement uses TRBV5-1 and TRBJ1-1; perhaps TRBD1 as D (5 bases). Looked up from germline, CDR1 is SGHRS and CDR2 is YFSETQ. Trimming cost V 1 base and J 0 bases, with 10 bases left between them. The CDR3 is 15 amino acids. In DNA, the CDR3 is TGCGCCAGCAGCTTGTCGGGGGTGATGAACACTGAAGCTTTCTTT. Amino acid sequence: CASSLSGVMNTEAFF.

The chain employs TRBV11-1 and TRBJ2-3; TRBD2 might be the D (5 bases). Germline CDR1 SGHAT, CDR2 FQDESV (reference sequence). There are 12 residues in the CDR3. The V end lost 1 base, the J end lost 6 bases, and 5 bases lay between the germline ends. The DNA for the CDR3 is TGTGCCAGCAGCTTAGGGAGGGATACGCAGTATTTT. It yields the protein CASSLGRDTQYF.

The chain has TRBV11-3 and TRBJ2-1; D unresolved. The CDR3 loop spans 13 amino acids. Trimming took 2 bases from V and 8 from J, leaving 10 bases between them. Germline V CDR1 and CDR2: SGHNT, YENEEA. CDR3 nucleotide sequence: TGTGCCAGCAGCTTACGTAACCGCGATGAGCAGTTCTTC. This gives the protein CASSLRNRDEQFF.

The chain recombines TRBV7-3 with TRBJ1-1; no clear D. Germline assignment: CDR1 SGHTA and CDR2 FQGTGA. There are 13 residues in the CDR3. Trimming removed 3 bases at V and 2 bases at J, with 7 bases between. The CDR3 nucleotides are TGTGCCAGCAGCTTGGAGCTTAACACTGAAGCTTTCTTT. It specifies CASSLELNTEAFF.

The chain's CDR3 is CASSYRLAGDNEQFF. In DNA, the CDR3 is TGTGCCAGCAGTTACAGGCTAGCGGGAGACAATGAGCAGTTCTTC. The rearrangement joins TRBV6-6 to TRBJ2-1; 10 bases are a match to TRBD2. The V segment lost 2 bases and the J segment 5 bases; nucleotides outside the gene matches: 3. Per germline, CDR1 MNHNY and CDR2 SVGAGI (reference sequence). This CDR3 comprises 15 residues.

The chain has TRBV5-6 and TRBJ2-7; 7 positions match TRBD2. CDR1 is SGHDT and CDR2 is YYEEEE in the germline V gene. The CDR3 is made up of 15 amino acids. V lost 5 bases to trimming and J lost 3 bases; unmatched junction nucleotides: 11. The CDR3 coding sequence is TGTGCCAGCAGTCCCACAGCGGGATTGGTCTACGAGCAGTACTTC. Amino acids: CASSPTAGLVYEQYF.

This clone was picked up a small number of times. This chain joins TRBV11-2 and TRBJ1-6, with a possible D match to TRBD1 (5 bases). V was clipped by 5 bases and J by 9 bases, with 17 bases between them. The CDR3 sequence is 15 residues long. Looked up from germline, CDR1 is SGHAT and CDR2 is FQNNGV. This CDR3 is CASSPRVGLGSPLHF. The CDR3 DNA reads TGTGCCAGCAGCCCTAGGGTGGGGCTGGGTTCACCCCTCCACTTT.

This clone was seen more than once but under ten times. This chain uses TRBV7-2 with TRBJ2-5; the D gene is possibly TRBD1 (6 bases). With 1 base removed from V and 1 base from J, the gap between germline ends came to 19 bases. The germline V gene has CDR1 SGHTA and CDR2 FQGNSA. The CDR3 is 18 residues long. CDR3 residues: CASSLGLGSGGSQETQYF. The CDR3 DNA follows: TGTGCCAGCAGCTTAGGTTTAGGGTCTGGGGGCAGCCAAGAGACCCAGTACTTC.

This clone turned up a few times. This chain uses TRBV7-2 with TRBJ2-5; no reliable D call. The CDR3 consists of 14 residues. The V and J ends lost 5 bases and 3 bases respectively, with 13 bases between them. In germline, CDR1 is SGHTA, CDR2 FQGNSA. The CDR3 spells CASSLYDGEETQYF. The CDR3 region has the DNA TGTGCCAGCAGCCTTTACGACGGAGAAGAGACCCAGTACTTC.

The chain is built from TRBV6-1 and TRBJ1-5; TRBD1 is a possible D gene (6 bases). The germline V gene encodes CDR1 MNHNS and CDR2 SASEGT. V was trimmed by 2 bases and J by 1 base, leaving 9 bases between them. This CDR3 spans 15 amino acids. The CDR3 spells CASSEKGVSNQPQHF. The DNA for the CDR3 is TGTGCCAGCAGTGAAAAGGGGGTGAGCAATCAGCCCCAGCATTTT.